The 11 T cell receptor beta chains below come from one sample, sequenced in a study of radiation and T cells in renal cell carcinoma. Sequencing used immunoSEQ multiplex PCR; TCRdb keeps in-frame clones, though not all of them. The sample records some 150,000 clones, 75% to 90% being singletons. Stated time point: blood 4 weeks post-SBRT, at nephrectomy. Stated treatment: 15 Gy SBRT to primary tumor, nephrectomy 4 weeks later. The sample consisted of blood, taken from a patient whose treatment included radiotherapy and nephrectomy. These receptors originate from a woman aged 50 to 60 with renal cell carcinoma.

The chain combines TRBV2 with TRBJ1-1; D is ambiguous. Per germline, CDR1 SNHLY and CDR2 FYNNEI. There are 14 residues in the CDR3. V was clipped by 7 bases and J by 1 base, with 13 bases between them. CDR3 sequence: CASNPGGQNTEAFF. As DNA, the CDR3 is TGTGCCAGCAACCCAGGCGGCCAGAACACTGAAGCTTTCTTT. Full variable domain (outside the CDR3, taken from reference TRBV2 and TRBJ1-1): EPEVTQTPSHQVTQMGQEVILRCVPISNHLYFYWYRQILGQKVEFLVSFYNNEISEKSEIFDDQFSVERPDGSNFTLKIRSTKLEDSAMYFCASNPGGQNTEAFFGQGTRLTVV.

The chain links TRBV2 to TRBJ2-1; 8 nucleotides line up with TRBD1. The ends lost 4 bases at V and 4 bases at J; junction bases unmatched: 3. This CDR3 has 14 amino acids. The germline V gene encodes CDR1 SNHLY and CDR2 FYNNEI. In DNA form, the CDR3 reads TGTGCCAGCAGTGTTCAGGGGGCTTACAATGAGCAGTTCTTC. Encoded protein: CASSVQGAYNEQFF.

The chain is built from TRBV27 and TRBJ1-4; 9 bases are a match to TRBD1. The V and J ends lost 3 bases and 6 bases, in that order; junction bases with no gene match: 5. Germline assignment: CDR1 MNHEY and CDR2 SMNVEV (reference sequence). The CDR3 runs to 15 residues. CDR3 residues: CASSFLGQGYEKLFF. Written as DNA, the CDR3 is TGTGCCAGCAGTTTTTTGGGACAGGGTTATGAAAAACTGTTTTTT.

V is TRBV9 and J is TRBJ2-7, with D maybe TRBD2 (6 bases). The CDR3 spans 15 residues. Germline-derived CDR1 and CDR2 are SGDLS and YYNGEE. Trimming took 4 bases from V and 4 from J, leaving 18 bases between them. The CDR3 DNA follows: TGTGCCAGCAGCCCCGACGGGGGACCAGTTTACGAGCAGTACTTC. This gives the protein CASSPDGGPVYEQYF.

The genes are TRBV9 and TRBJ2-5; D possibly corresponds to TRBD1 (6 bases). The CDR3 totals 14 residues. V was clipped by 0 bases and J by 5 bases, with 11 bases between them. Germline CDR1 is SGDLS and CDR2 is YYNGEE. The CDR3 DNA sequence: TGTGCCAGCAGCGTAGCTCAGGGGCTGGAGACCCAGTACTTC. Its translation: CASSVAQGLETQYF.

The rearrangement uses TRBV6-6 and TRBJ1-3; tentative D call: TRBD1 (5 bases). Trimming removed 2 bases at V and 0 bases at J, with 8 bases between. CDR3 size: 15 residues. Germline values: CDR1 MNHNY, CDR2 SVGAGI (reference sequence). The CDR3 protein is CASSYEGASGNTIYF. In DNA, the CDR3 is TGTGCCAGCAGTTACGAAGGGGCCTCTGGAAACACCATATATTTT.

The V call is TRBV7-6, the J call TRBJ1-1; D ambiguous. With 3 bases removed from V and 2 bases from J, the gap between germline ends came to 4 bases. The CDR3 runs 12 residues. Germline V gives CDR1 SGHVS, CDR2 FNYEAQ. CDR3 DNA: TGTGCCAGCAGCTTCCCCAACACTGAAGCTTTCTTT. This translates into CASSFPNTEAFF.

The chain combines TRBV7-2 with TRBJ2-3, with TRBD2 as a possible D gene (5 bases). From germline, CDR1 is SGHTA and CDR2 FQGNSA. The germline V and J ends were trimmed by 5 bases and 4 bases, with 16 bases remaining between them. There are 15 residues in the CDR3. CDR3 nucleotide sequence: TGTGCCAGCAGCGCCCCGGGGAGCACAGCAGATACGCAGTATTTT. Encoded protein: CASSAPGSTADTQYF.

The chain has TRBV6-5 and TRBJ2-3; D might be TRBD2 (6 bases). The CDR3 extends over 12 amino acids. Trimming stripped 8 bases from V and 4 bases from J, with 10 bases between. Germline CDR1 and CDR2: MNHEY and SVGAGI. CDR3 nucleotide sequence: TGTGCCAGCGGGGCGGGGTCAGATACGCAGTATTTT. Protein: CASGAGSDTQYF.

The chain uses TRBV5-1 and TRBJ1-6; D ambiguous. Looked up from germline, CDR1 is SGHRS and CDR2 is YFSETQ. Trimming shortened V by 5 bases and J by 7 bases, and 7 bases separated the two germline ends. CDR3 size: 12 residues. CDR3 protein: CASSEENSPLHF. CDR3 DNA: TGCGCCAGCAGTGAGGAGAATTCACCCCTCCACTTT. Combining the CDR3 with reference TRBV5-1 and TRBJ1-6 gives the whole variable domain KAGVTQTPRYLIKTRGQQVTLSCSPISGHRSVSWYQQTPGQGLQFLFEYFSETQRNKGNFPGRFSGRQFSNSRSEMNVSTLELGDSALYLCASSEENSPLHFGNGTRLTVT.

The chain couples TRBV5-6 to TRBJ2-3, with 11 bases identical to TRBD2. V lost 0 bases and J lost 5; bases outside the gene matches: 5. Germline V gene lookup returns CDR1 SGHDT and CDR2 YYEEEE. The CDR3 has 16 amino acids. CDR3 DNA: TGTGCCAGCAGCTTGGTACTAGCGGGGGTCATAGATACGCAGTATTTT. This sequence encodes CASSLVLAGVIDTQYF.